This TCR beta chain emerged from a study of human T cells and chemical hapten exposure. The study's findings and limits: Significantly greater numbers of large CDR3 similarity clusters came from expanded TCRs than from controls.

The sample's time point: pre-sensitization, week 0. As to treatment: therapeutic diphenylcyclopropenone sensitization with weekly scalp DPC. Suited to DPC and affected by alopecia, the donors ranged from 18 to 70 years old. Turning to this clonotype: The antigen is not known.

Individual cDNA molecules had unique molecular identifiers attached to them by the library. MiXCR, applied by TCRdb to the RACE reads, yields one record per CDR3 protein. The sample includes more than 100,000 distinct CDR3 sequences, roughly 13% of them seen just once. The V gene lost 0 bases and the J gene lost 1 base, with 8 bases spanning the gap. This CDR3 has 15 amino acids. The V gene's germline CDR1 is MNHEY and CDR2 SVGAGI. The rearrangement links TRBV6-5 to TRBJ2-3; no firm D call. The receptor was derived from a woman aged 18-30 years with alopecia areata. Some clones in this sample may be carry-over from other donors' samples. The sample consisted of whole blood, taken in connection with sensitization to the hapten diphenylcyclopropenone (DPC). The CDR3 nucleotides read TGTGCCAGCAGTTACTCGGACGGGCGCACAGATACGCAGTATTTT. Amino acids: CASSYSDGRTDTQYF.